Included here is one TCR beta chain sequence, with context. Its antigen is unknown. This sample was taken from a study of shared clonotypes between healthy human individuals. Whole-study results and caveats: Generation probability values for non-shared clonotypes were lower than those for clonotypes shared by all four donors. Shared clonotypes: about 4.6% naive CD4, about 3.3% naive CD8, over 2% memory CD4, about 0.4% memory CD8.

The germline V and J ends were trimmed by 1 base and 2 bases, with 11 bases remaining between them. The CDR3 consists of 15 residues. CDR1 LNHDA and CDR2 SQIVND come from the germline V gene (reference sequence). Deep-level settings were used for running the assay. Each replicate PCR on the sorted subsets used roughly 200 ng DNA (around 31,000 T cell genomes). Some clones are missing from TCRdb's copy, which holds only in-frame ones; the method was immunoSEQ multiplex PCR. This sample yields some 2,400,000 clones, of which almost 96% are seen a single time; roughly 0.13% belongs to the top ten. The chain employs TRBV19 and TRBJ2-5; D gene unclear. The material sequenced was naive CD4+ T cells sorted from blood. Subset noted: CD45RA+ positively selected. The origin of this receptor is a man between 18 and 29 years old in good health. Here the CDR3 reads CASSIGRSYQETQYF. The CDR3 DNA follows: TGTGCCAGTAGTATAGGTCGTAGCTATCAAGAGACCCAGTACTTC.